This passage covers 5 T cell receptor beta chains from one sample sequenced in a study of blood T cell repertoires in COVID-19 (dated by TCRdb to 2018 to 2021). Libraries were prepared through the immunoSEQ multiplex PCR assay. TCRdb re-hosts the immuneACCESS table, in-frame sequences only. Its copies lack some clones; in the studies checked, an unresolved V gene accounts for under half of them, and the cause for the rest is not known. The sample contains some 83,000 clones, roughly 90% of them found a single time. The ten biggest clones cover roughly a sixth of the sample. Sequencing was done on a sample of peripheral blood. These receptors were taken from an older man in a cohort sampled during active COVID-19.

The genes are TRBV6-5 and TRBJ2-3; 8 bases agree with TRBD2. In germline, CDR1 is MNHEY, CDR2 SVGAGI. J was trimmed by 2 bases and V by 5 bases; bases with no gene match: 6. This CDR3 comprises 15 residues. DNA for the CDR3: TGTGCCAGCAGTAAGGAGCGGGGGCCCACAGATACGCAGTATTTT. This translates into CASSKERGPTDTQYF.

Here the CDR3 reads CASSTSGGNTGELFF. As DNA, the CDR3 is TGTGCCAGCAGCACTAGCGGGGGTAACACCGGGGAGCTGTTTTTT. The chain recombines TRBV3-1 (or the pseudogene TRBV3-2) with TRBJ2-2; 11 bases agree with TRBD2. The CDR3 extends over 15 amino acids. V dropped 5 bases and J dropped 2; count of bases not matched to a gene: 1. CDR1 LGHDT and CDR2 YNNKEL come from the germline V gene (reference sequence).

V usage is TRBV5-1 and J usage is TRBJ2-5; D not resolved. Trimming removed 2 bases at V and 1 base at J, with 6 bases between. Germline CDR1 SGHRS, CDR2 YFSETQ. This CDR3 has 13 residues. This CDR3 reads CASSFSTQETQYF. The CDR3 DNA sequence: TGCGCCAGCAGCTTTTCTACCCAAGAGACCCAGTACTTC.

The chain links TRBV5-1 to TRBJ1-1, with TRBD1 as a possible D gene (5 bases). Germline lookup yields CDR1 SGHRS and CDR2 YFSETQ. The V and J ends lost 0 bases and 6 bases respectively, with 15 bases between them. The CDR3 runs 15 residues. The CDR3, as DNA: TGCGCCAGCAGCTTGGTTACCCAGGGAAGCGCTGAAGCTTTCTTT. Translation gives CASSLVTQGSAEAFF.

The chain recombines TRBV19 with TRBJ2-5, with a tentative D call TRBD2 (6 bases). CDR1 and CDR2 from the germline V gene are LNHDA and SQIVND (reference sequence). This CDR3 region has 12 residues. Trimming cost V 11 bases and J 5 bases, with 15 bases left between them. CDR3 DNA: TGTGCCTCGACTGGGGGGTCGGAGACCCAGTACTTC. Its protein product is CASTGGSETQYF.